This record concerns one TCR beta chain sequence. Original methodology: Estimation of nucleated cell counts was performed using reference gene primer amplification. Data came from immunoSEQ multiplex PCR; TCRdb stores just in-frame clones and leaves some out. The D gene and trimming were derived from the DNA, and the V and J assignments and clone size from that table. The table includes about 380,000 clones, about 90% detected once. The sample is drawn from a study of blood T cell repertoires in COVID-19. Between the trimmed V and J ends, which lost 6 bases and 8 bases, there was a span of 16 bases. Germline V gene data show CDR1 as SGHAT and CDR2 as FQNNGV. This CDR3 contains 14 residues. In terms of age and location, participants ranged from about 18 to 90 years and lived in under 30 US areas.

The chain combines TRBV11-2 with TRBJ1-4, with TRBD1 as a possible D gene (6 bases). Sequences were obtained from PBMCs or T cells enriched from blood (not recorded which). This receptor was obtained from a woman in her thirties who had recovered from COVID-19. Here the CDR3 reads CASSTVGTPEKLFF. The CDR3 DNA is TGTGCCAGCAGTACAGTCGGGACACCGGAAAAACTGTTTTTT.